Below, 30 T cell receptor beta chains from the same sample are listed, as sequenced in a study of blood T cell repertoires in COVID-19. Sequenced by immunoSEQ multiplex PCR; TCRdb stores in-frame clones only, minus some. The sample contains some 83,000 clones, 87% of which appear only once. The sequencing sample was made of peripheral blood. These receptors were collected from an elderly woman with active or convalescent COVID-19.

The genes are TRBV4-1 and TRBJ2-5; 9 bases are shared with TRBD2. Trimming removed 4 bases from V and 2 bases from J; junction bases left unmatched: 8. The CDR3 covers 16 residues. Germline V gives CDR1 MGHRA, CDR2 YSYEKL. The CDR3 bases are TGCGCCAGCAGCCTGGTTTTCGCGGGGGGGCAAGAGACCCAGTACTTC. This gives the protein CASSLVFAGGQETQYF.

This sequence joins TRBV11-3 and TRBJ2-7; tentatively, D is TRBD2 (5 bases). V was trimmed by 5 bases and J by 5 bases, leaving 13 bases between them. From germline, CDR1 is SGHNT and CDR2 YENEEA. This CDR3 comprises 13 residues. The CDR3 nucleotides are TGTGCCAGCAGCCTCGAGGGTAGCCACGAGCAGTACTTC. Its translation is CASSLEGSHEQYF.

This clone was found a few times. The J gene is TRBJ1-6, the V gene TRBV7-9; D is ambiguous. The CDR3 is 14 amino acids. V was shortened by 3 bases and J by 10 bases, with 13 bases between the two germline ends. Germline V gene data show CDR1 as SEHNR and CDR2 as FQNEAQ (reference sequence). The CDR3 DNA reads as TGTGCCAGCAGCTTGGAGCGATCCTCATCACCCCTCCACTTT. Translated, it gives CASSLERSSSPLHF.

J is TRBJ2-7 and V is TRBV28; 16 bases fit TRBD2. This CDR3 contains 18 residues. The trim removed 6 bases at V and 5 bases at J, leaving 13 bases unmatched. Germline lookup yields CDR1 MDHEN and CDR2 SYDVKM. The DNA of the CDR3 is TGTGCCAGCAGCCCCGCGGGACTAGCGGGAGGGCCGGGCGACGAGCAGTACTTC. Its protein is CASSPAGLAGGPGDEQYF. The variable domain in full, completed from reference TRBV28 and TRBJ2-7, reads DVKVTQSSRYLVKRTGEKVFLECVQDMDHENMFWYRQDPGLGLRLIYFSYDVKMKEKGDIPEGYSVSREKKERFSLILESASTNQTSMYLCASSPAGLAGGPGDEQYFGPGTRLTVT.

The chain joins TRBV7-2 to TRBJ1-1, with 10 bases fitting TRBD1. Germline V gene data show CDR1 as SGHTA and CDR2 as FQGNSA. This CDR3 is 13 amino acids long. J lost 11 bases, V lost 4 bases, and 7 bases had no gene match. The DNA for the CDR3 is TGTGCCAGCAGCTCCGACAGGGGGCGGACGGCTTTCTTT. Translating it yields CASSSDRGRTAFF.

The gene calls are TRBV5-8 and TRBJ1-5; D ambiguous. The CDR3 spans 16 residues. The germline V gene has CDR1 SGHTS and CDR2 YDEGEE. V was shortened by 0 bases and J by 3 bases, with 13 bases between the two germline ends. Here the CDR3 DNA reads TGTGCCAGCAGCTTGGGGAGGTCGAATCACAATCAGCCCCAGCATTTT. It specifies CASSLGRSNHNQPQHF.

The chain's CDR3 is CASSYYRGSNEKLFF. CDR3 nucleotides: TGTGCCAGCAGTTACTACAGGGGCTCAAATGAAAAACTGTTTTTT. The V call is TRBV6-5, the J call TRBJ1-4; 7 bases align to TRBD1. The CDR3 is 15 amino acids. The V and J ends lost 1 base and 5 bases, in that order; junction bases with no gene match: 4. In germline, CDR1 is MNHEY, CDR2 SVGAGI.

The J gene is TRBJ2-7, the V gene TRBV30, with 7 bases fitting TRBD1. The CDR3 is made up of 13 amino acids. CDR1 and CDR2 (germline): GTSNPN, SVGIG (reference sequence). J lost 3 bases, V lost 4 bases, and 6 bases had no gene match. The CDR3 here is CAWKRGQNYEQYF. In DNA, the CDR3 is TGTGCCTGGAAAAGGGGACAGAACTACGAGCAGTACTTC.

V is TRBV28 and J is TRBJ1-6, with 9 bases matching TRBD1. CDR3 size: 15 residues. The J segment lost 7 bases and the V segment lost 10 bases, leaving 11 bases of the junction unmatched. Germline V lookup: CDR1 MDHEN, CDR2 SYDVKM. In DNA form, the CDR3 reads TGTGCCACCGGACAGGGGAGAGGGCGAAATTCACCCCTCCACTTT. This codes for CATGQGRGRNSPLHF. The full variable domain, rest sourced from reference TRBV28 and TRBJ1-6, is DVKVTQSSRYLVKRTGEKVFLECVQDMDHENMFWYRQDPGLGLRLIYFSYDVKMKEKGDIPEGYSVSREKKERFSLILESASTNQTSMYLCATGQGRGRNSPLHFGNGTRLTVT.

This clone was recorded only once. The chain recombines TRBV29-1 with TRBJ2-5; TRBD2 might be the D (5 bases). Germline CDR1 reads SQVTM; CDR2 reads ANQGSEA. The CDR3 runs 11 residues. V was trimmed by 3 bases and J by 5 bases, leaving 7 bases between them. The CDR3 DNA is TGCAGCGTTGATGGCGGGGAGACCCAGTACTTC. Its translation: CSVDGGETQYF. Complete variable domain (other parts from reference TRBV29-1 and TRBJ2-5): SAVISQKPSRDICQRGTSLTIQCQVDSQVTMMFWYRQQPGQSLTLIATANQGSEATYESGFVIDKFPISRPNLTFSTLTVSNMSPEDSSIYLCSVDGGETQYFGPGTRLLVL.

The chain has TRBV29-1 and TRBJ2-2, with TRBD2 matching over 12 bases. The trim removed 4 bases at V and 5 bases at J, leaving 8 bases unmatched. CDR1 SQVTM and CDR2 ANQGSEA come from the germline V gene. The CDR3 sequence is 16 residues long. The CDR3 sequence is CSVARRLAGVTGELFF. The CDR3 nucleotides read TGCAGCGTTGCACGGCGACTAGCGGGAGTTACCGGGGAGCTGTTTTTT.

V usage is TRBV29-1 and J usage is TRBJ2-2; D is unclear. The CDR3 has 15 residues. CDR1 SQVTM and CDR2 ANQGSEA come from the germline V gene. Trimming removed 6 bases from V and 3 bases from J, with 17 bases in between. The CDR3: CSVTFGPIHTGELFF. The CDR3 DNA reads TGCAGCGTGACCTTTGGGCCCATACACACCGGGGAGCTGTTTTTT.

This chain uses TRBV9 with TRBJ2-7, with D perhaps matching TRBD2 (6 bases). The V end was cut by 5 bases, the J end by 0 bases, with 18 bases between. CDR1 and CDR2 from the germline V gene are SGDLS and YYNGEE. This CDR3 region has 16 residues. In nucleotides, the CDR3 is TGTGCCAGCAGTCGCCAAGCGGGCCCAGCCTCCTACGAGCAGTACTTC. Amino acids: CASSRQAGPASYEQYF.

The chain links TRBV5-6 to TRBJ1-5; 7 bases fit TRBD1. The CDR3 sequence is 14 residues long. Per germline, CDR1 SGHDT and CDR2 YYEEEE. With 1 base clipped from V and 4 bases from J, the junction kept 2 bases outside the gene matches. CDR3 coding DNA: TGTGCCAGCAGCTTGTTACAGGGGAATCAGCCCCAGCATTTT. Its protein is CASSLLQGNQPQHF. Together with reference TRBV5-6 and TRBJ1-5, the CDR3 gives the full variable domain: DAGVTQSPTHLIKTRGQQVTLRCSPKSGHDTVSWYQQALGQGPQFIFQYYEEEERQRGNFPDRFSGHQFPNYSSELNVNALLLGDSALYLCASSLLQGNQPQHFGDGTRLSIL.

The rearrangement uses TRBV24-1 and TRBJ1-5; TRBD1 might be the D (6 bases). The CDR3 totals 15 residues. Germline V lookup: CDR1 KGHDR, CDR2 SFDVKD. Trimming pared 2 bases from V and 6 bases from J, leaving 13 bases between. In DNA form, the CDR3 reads TGTGCCACCAGTGATTCCGGTCTAGGGGGTCAGCCCCAGCATTTT. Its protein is CATSDSGLGGQPQHF.

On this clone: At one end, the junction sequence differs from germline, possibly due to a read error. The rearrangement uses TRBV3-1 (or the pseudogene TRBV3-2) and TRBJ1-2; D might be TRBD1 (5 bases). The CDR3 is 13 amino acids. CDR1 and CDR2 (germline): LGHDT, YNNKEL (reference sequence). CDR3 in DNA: TGTGTCAGCAGCCACGGGACTTTTGGTGGCTACACCTTC. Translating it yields CVSSHGTFGGYTF.

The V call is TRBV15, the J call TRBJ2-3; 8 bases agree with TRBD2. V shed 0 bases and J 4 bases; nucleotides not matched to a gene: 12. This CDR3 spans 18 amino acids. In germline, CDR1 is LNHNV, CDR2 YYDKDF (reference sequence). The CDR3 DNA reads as TGTGCCACCAGCAGAGATGGGGCGGGGGGAAAAGGGCCAGATACGCAGTATTTT. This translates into CATSRDGAGGKGPDTQYF.

Here the CDR3 reads CASSLRRNANTGELFF. CDR3 nucleotides: TGTGCCAGCAGCTTGCGCAGGAACGCGAACACCGGGGAGCTGTTTTTT. J is TRBJ2-2 and V is TRBV5-4; D gene uncertain. This CDR3 is 16 amino acids long. CDR1 and CDR2 from the germline V gene are SGHNT and YYREEE (reference sequence). The germline V and J ends were trimmed by 1 base and 0 bases, with 10 bases remaining between them. The whole variable domain, remainder taken from reference TRBV5-4 and TRBJ2-2, is ETGVTQSPTHLIKTRGQQVTLRCSSQSGHNTVSWYQQALGQGPQFIFQYYREEENGRGNFPPRFSGLQFPNYSSELNVNALELDDSALYLCASSLRRNANTGELFFGEGSRLTVL.

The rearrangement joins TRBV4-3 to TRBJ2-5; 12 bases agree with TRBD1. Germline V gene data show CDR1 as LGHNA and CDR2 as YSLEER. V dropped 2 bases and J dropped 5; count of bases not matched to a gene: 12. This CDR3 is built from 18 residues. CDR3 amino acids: CASSQSKAGTGGPETQYF. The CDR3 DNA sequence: TGCGCCAGCAGCCAATCAAAGGCGGGGACAGGGGGCCCGGAGACCCAGTACTTC.

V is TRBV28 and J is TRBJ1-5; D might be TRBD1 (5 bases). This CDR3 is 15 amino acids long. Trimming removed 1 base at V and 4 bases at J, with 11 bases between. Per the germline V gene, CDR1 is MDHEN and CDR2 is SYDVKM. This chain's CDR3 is CASSLSEGRNQPQHF. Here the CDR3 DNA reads TGTGCCAGCAGTTTATCTGAGGGGAGGAATCAGCCCCAGCATTTT.

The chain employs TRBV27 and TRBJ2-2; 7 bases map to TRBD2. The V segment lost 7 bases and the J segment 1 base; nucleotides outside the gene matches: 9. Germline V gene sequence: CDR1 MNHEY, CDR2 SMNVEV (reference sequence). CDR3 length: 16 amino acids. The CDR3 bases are TGTGCCAGCACCCGGGCGGGGGTACTGAACACCGGGGAGCTGTTTTTT. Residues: CASTRAGVLNTGELFF.

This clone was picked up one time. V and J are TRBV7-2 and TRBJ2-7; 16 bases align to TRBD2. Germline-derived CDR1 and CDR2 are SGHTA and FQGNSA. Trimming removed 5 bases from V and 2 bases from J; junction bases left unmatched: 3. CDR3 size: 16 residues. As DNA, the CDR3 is TGTGCCAGCAGCCCCGGGACTAGCGGGGGGGCCTACGAGCAGTACTTC. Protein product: CASSPGTSGGAYEQYF.

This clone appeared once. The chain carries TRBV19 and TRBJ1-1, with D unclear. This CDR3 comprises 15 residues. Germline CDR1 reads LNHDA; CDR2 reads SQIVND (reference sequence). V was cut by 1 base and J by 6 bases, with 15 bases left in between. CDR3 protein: CASSIGASHGAEAFF. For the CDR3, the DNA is TGTGCCAGTAGTATAGGGGCGTCTCACGGGGCTGAAGCTTTCTTT.

The CDR3: CAWNRQANTGELFF. DNA of the CDR3: TGTGCCTGGAATAGACAGGCGAACACCGGGGAGCTGTTTTTT. This chain connects TRBV30 to TRBJ2-2; D perhaps matches TRBD1 (6 bases). Trimming left V 4 bases short and J 0 bases short, with 9 bases between. Germline-derived CDR1 and CDR2 are GTSNPN and SVGIG (reference sequence). The CDR3 totals 14 residues.

The CDR3 DNA sequence: TGTGCCAGCAGCTGGACCGGGACAGGGCCGTTCTTC. Translation: CASSWTGTGPFF. This chain connects TRBV5-6 to TRBJ2-1; 9 bases agree with TRBD1. Germline V CDR1 and CDR2: SGHDT, YYEEEE. The CDR3 has 12 residues. V was clipped by 3 bases and J by 15 bases; unmatched bases: 7.

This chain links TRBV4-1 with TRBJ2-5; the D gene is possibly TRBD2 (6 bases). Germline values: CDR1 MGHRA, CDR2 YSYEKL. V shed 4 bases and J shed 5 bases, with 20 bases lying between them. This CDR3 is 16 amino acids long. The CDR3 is CASSLRGGMLAETQYF. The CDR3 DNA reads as TGCGCCAGCAGCCTTCGTGGAGGGATGCTAGCGGAGACCCAGTACTTC.

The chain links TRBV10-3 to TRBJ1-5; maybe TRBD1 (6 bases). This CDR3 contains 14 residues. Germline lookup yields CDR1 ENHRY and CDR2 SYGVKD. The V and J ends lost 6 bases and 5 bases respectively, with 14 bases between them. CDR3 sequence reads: CAISGQTPDQPQHF. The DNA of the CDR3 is TGTGCCATCAGCGGACAGACTCCTGATCAGCCCCAGCATTTT.

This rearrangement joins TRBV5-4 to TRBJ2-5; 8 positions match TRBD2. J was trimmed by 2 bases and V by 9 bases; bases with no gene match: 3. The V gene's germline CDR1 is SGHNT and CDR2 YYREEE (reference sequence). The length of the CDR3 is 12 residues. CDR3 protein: CAISGGQETQYF. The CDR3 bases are TGTGCCATCTCGGGGGGGCAAGAGACCCAGTACTTC.

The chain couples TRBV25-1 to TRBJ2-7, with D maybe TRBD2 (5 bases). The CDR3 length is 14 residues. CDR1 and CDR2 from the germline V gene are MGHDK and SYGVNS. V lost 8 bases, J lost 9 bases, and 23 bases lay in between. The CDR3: CASWRGALGEAQYF. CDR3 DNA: TGTGCCAGCTGGCGAGGCGCATTGGGAGAGGCGCAGTACTTC.

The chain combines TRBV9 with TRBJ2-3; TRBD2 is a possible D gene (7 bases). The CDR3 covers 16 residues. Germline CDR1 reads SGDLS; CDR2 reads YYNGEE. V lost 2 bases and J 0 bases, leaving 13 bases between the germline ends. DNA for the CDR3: TGTGCCAGCAGCGTTCTGGGGGGGCGGAGCACAGATACGCAGTATTTT. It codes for CASSVLGGRSTDTQYF.